This record covers a single T cell receptor (beta chain). This entry is derived from a study of blood T cell repertoires in COVID-19. Turning to the study itself: The samples span acute and convalescent COVID-19 from the United States, Italy and Spain. T cells, B-cell-depleted T cells, or PBMCs provided the cDNA or gDNA that served as material.

V trimming: 4 bases; J trimming: 4 bases; junction bases outside the gene matches: 14. Germline V gene data show CDR1 as SGHRS and CDR2 as YFSETQ. The CDR3 has 17 amino acids. The authors' processing: Amplified reference gene primers provided the basis for estimating nucleated cell counts. Measured with immunoSEQ multiplex PCR; TCRdb has only the in-frame clones, and not every one. The V and J calls and clone size are taken from that table; D and trimming were inferred from the DNA. This table has around 94,000 clones, approximately 85% appearing once. This clonotype originated in a man in his forties or fifties with active or convalescent COVID-19. The chain carries TRBV5-1 and TRBJ1-1; 9 bases agree with TRBD1. Material for sequencing was peripheral blood. CDR3 nucleotides: TGCGCCAGCAGCCTAGCCGGGACAGGGAAGGTTGGCACTGAAGCTTTCTTT. This encodes CASSLAGTGKVGTEAFF. The full variable domain, in which reference TRBV5-1 and TRBJ1-1 provide the parts outside the CDR3, is KAGVTQTPRYLIKTRGQQVTLSCSPISGHRSVSWYQQTPGQGLQFLFEYFSETQRNKGNFPGRFSGRQFSNSRSEMNVSTLELGDSALYLCASSLAGTGKVGTEAFFGQGTRLTVV.